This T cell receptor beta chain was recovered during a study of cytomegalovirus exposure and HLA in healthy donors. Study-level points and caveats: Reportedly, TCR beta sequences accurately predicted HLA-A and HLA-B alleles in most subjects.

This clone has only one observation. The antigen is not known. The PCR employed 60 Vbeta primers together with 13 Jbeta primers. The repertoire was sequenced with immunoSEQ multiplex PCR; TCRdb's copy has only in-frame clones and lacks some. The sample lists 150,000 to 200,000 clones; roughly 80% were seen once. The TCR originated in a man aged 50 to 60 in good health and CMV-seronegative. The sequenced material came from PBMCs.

The CDR3: CASSLPRGTGMETQYF. CDR3 bases: TGCGCCAGCAGCCTTCCTCGGGGGACAGGGATGGAGACCCAGTACTTC. The chain joins TRBV5-1 to TRBJ2-5, with 9 bases fitting TRBD1. V shed 4 bases and J 5 bases; nucleotides not matched to a gene: 12. Per the germline V gene, CDR1 is SGHRS and CDR2 is YFSETQ. The CDR3 has 16 residues. Variable domain in full (rest from reference TRBV5-1 and TRBJ2-5): KAGVTQTPRYLIKTRGQQVTLSCSPISGHRSVSWYQQTPGQGLQFLFEYFSETQRNKGNFPGRFSGRQFSNSRSEMNVSTLELGDSALYLCASSLPRGTGMETQYFGPGTRLLVL.